This T cell receptor (beta chain) was recovered during a study of shared clonotypes between healthy human individuals. Study background: CD4 naive and memory got three plates each, CD8 naive two, CD8 memory one.

Concerning this clone: Its antigen is as yet unknown.

Germline V gene data show CDR1 as MNHEY and CDR2 as SMNVEV (reference sequence). The CDR3 contains 13 residues. Deletions cut 7 bases from V and 0 bases from J, with 7 bases between. Study-level findings and limits: Large sequencing depth failed to make sorted-subset sequencing complete, rarefaction showed. Few donors limited the genetic and exposure-history diversity represented.

The table came from immunoSEQ multiplex PCR; TCRdb's copy has only in-frame clones and leaves some out. The sample lists roughly 2.2 million clones; around 93% were seen once. Naive CD45RA+ and memory CD45RA-negative subsets were split from CD4+ cells. Sequenced input: naive CD4+ T cells from PBMCs. Subset denoted: CD45RA+ positively selected. This clonotype was sampled from a young man in good health. Some clones in this sample may be carry-over from other donors' samples. The chain links TRBV27 to TRBJ2-4; D remains ambiguous. The DNA of the CDR3 is TGTGCCAGCAAGGCGTTAGCCAAAAACATTCAGTACTTC. Residues: CASKALAKNIQYF.